The source of this TCR beta chain is a study of T cell responses to AZD1222 COVID-19 vaccine. Points from the study as a whole: Only 5 or 6 AZD1222 recipients were seropositive at baseline. Donor demographics were predominantly white British with a female majority; clonal diversity may be underestimated.

For this clone: Antigen: not known.

The CDR3 has 15 amino acids. Per germline, CDR1 SGDLS and CDR2 YYNGEE. V lost 2 bases, J lost 1 base, and 13 bases lay in between. Some clones are missing from TCRdb's copy, which holds only in-frame ones; the method was immunoSEQ multiplex PCR. The data contain approximately 190,000 clones, approximately 91% of them singletons. The origin of this receptor is an adult in good health. The sequences come from peripheral blood, collected on day 0 of AZD1222 vaccination. The chain uses TRBV9 and TRBJ2-7, with D possibly being TRBD1 (5 bases). The CDR3 sequence is CASSVGGHKSYEQYF. CDR3 sequence (DNA): TGTGCCAGCAGCGTGGGTGGACACAAGTCCTACGAGCAGTACTTC.